The 11 T cell receptor beta chains below were found in one sample sequenced in a study of blood T cell repertoires in COVID-19. Sequencing used immunoSEQ multiplex PCR; TCRdb keeps in-frame clones, though not all of them. This sample yields around 100,000 clones, of which around 85% are seen a single time; around an eighth belongs to the top ten. The sequencing input was peripheral blood. The receptors derive from a man aged 45 to 65 with active or convalescent COVID-19.

With respect to this clone: The sample carries other DNA sequences with the same CDR3. V usage is TRBV6-5 and J usage is TRBJ2-1, with 7 positions matching TRBD1. Germline loops: CDR1 MNHEY, CDR2 SVGAGI. The CDR3 runs 16 residues. The V gene end was trimmed by 0 bases and the J gene end by 0 bases; junction bases not matched to a gene: 2. The CDR3 sequence is CASSYSRQGSYNEQFF. The DNA of the CDR3 is TGTGCCAGCAGTTACTCGAGACAGGGCTCCTACAATGAGCAGTTCTTC.

The gene calls are TRBV10-2 and TRBJ1-1; no clear D gene. The CDR3 has 14 residues. CDR1 WSHSY and CDR2 SAAADI come from the germline V gene. V shed 3 bases and J shed 5 bases, with 13 bases lying between them. In DNA, the CDR3 is TGCGCCAGCAGTGATCAAGGAGCAAGTACTGAAGCTTTCTTT. Translation: CASSDQGASTEAFF.

The chain uses TRBV9 and TRBJ2-1; 12 bases map to TRBD2. Germline V CDR1 and CDR2: SGDLS, YYNGEE. Unmatched junction bases numbered 9, after V lost 0 bases and J lost 2 bases. The CDR3 sequence is 19 residues long. DNA for the CDR3: TGTGCCAGCAGCGTAGGAGTCCTAGCGGGAGGGCCGACCTACAATGAGCAGTTCTTC. Protein product: CASSVGVLAGGPTYNEQFF.

J is TRBJ1-2 and V is TRBV24-1, with D maybe TRBD1 (5 bases). Per germline, CDR1 KGHDR and CDR2 SFDVKD. The CDR3 is made up of 16 amino acids. V was cut by 3 bases and J by 2 bases, with 15 bases left in between. For the CDR3, the DNA is TGTGCCACCAGTGATCCCTCGGGGGACGGAAACTATGGCTACACCTTC. Protein sequence: CATSDPSGDGNYGYTF.

The chain is built from TRBV5-6 and TRBJ2-7, with TRBD2 identical over 9 bases. This CDR3 contains 14 residues. Trimming cost V 3 bases and J 4 bases; bases outside gene matches: 5. The germline CDR1 and CDR2 sequences are SGHDT and YYEEEE. CDR3 DNA sequence: TGTGCCAGCAGCTCTAGCGGGACGCCTTACGAGCAGTACTTC. This translates into CASSSSGTPYEQYF.

The chain is built from TRBV19 and TRBJ1-5, with 8 nucleotides matching TRBD1. This CDR3 contains 16 residues. The V gene's germline CDR1 is LNHDA and CDR2 SQIVND (reference sequence). V was clipped by 4 bases and J by 5 bases; unmatched bases: 10. The CDR3 coding sequence is TGTGCCAGTAGTACCACAGGGGGGGGATGGTATCAGCCCCAGCATTTT. Its protein product is CASSTTGGGWYQPQHF.

V is TRBV5-1 and J is TRBJ2-7; D gene uncertain. Between the trimmed V and J ends, which lost 1 base and 5 bases, there was a span of 10 bases. From germline, CDR1 is SGHRS and CDR2 YFSETQ. CDR3 length equals 13 residues. The CDR3 bases are TGCGCCAGCAGCTTGATAGGCGGTAACGAGCAGTACTTC. Residues: CASSLIGGNEQYF.

The gene calls are TRBV7-9 and TRBJ2-1, with a possible D match to TRBD1 (5 bases). Between the trimmed V and J ends, which lost 5 bases and 15 bases, there was a span of 17 bases. This CDR3 contains 12 residues. Germline V lookup: CDR1 SEHNR, CDR2 FQNEAQ (reference sequence). In nucleotides, the CDR3 is TGTGCCAGCAGCCCCCAAACAGGAGAGACGTTCTTC. Its protein product is CASSPQTGETFF.

The J gene is TRBJ2-1, the V gene TRBV27, with 7 bases lining up with TRBD1. CDR1 and CDR2 from the germline V gene are MNHEY and SMNVEV (reference sequence). The CDR3 is 15 residues long. After removal of 4 bases from V and 4 bases from J, the junction contained 7 bases not matched to a gene. CDR3 sequence (DNA): TGTGCCAGCAGTTCTCCGGGACAGATTTACAATGAGCAGTTCTTC. Its translation: CASSSPGQIYNEQFF.

The J gene is TRBJ1-1, the V gene TRBV18, with D perhaps TRBD1 (5 bases). V was cut by 2 bases and J by 4 bases, with 11 bases left in between. The germline V gene has CDR1 KGHSH and CDR2 LQKENI. CDR3 size: 14 residues. The CDR3 reads CASSPGGGSTEAFF. The DNA of the CDR3 is TGTGCCAGCTCACCAGGGGGGGGGAGCACTGAAGCTTTCTTT.

This chain connects TRBV19 to TRBJ1-6, with TRBD1 matching over 9 bases. With 5 bases clipped from V and 10 bases from J, the junction kept 6 bases outside the gene matches. CDR1 LNHDA and CDR2 SQIVND come from the germline V gene (reference sequence). This CDR3 is 14 amino acids long. CDR3 region: CASSWGQGGSPLHF. The DNA for the CDR3 is TGTGCCAGTAGTTGGGGACAGGGAGGGTCACCCCTCCACTTT.